Presented here are 32 T cell receptor beta chains from one specimen sequenced in a study of blood T cell repertoires in COVID-19. Here immunoSEQ multiplex PCR was the method, and the copy in TCRdb shows in-frame clones only, minus some. The sample lists approximately 88,000 clones, around 80% seen once, with less than 20% in the top ten. The source material was peripheral blood. The receptors shown here come from a woman of 80 years or more with active or convalescent COVID-19.

V and J are TRBV3-1 (or the pseudogene TRBV3-2) and TRBJ1-3; D is uncertain. The germline V gene encodes CDR1 LGHDT and CDR2 YNNKEL (reference sequence). The length of the CDR3 is 15 residues. The V end lost 6 bases, the J end lost 8 bases, and 20 bases lay between the germline ends. CDR3 coding DNA: TGTGCCAGCAGTCCCCCCTCTTCGGGTGCGGACACCATATATTTT. It encodes CASSPPSSGADTIYF.

The chain recombines TRBV5-4 with TRBJ1-6, with 8 bases that match TRBD1. From germline, CDR1 is SGHNT and CDR2 YYREEE (reference sequence). CDR3 length: 14 residues. After removal of 10 bases from V and 10 bases from J, the junction contained 13 bases not matched to a gene. The CDR3 spells CASALVQGESPLHF. CDR3 DNA sequence: TGTGCCTCCGCTTTGGTACAGGGGGAATCACCCCTCCACTTT.

This clone has only one observation. V usage is TRBV6-2 or TRBV6-3 and J usage is TRBJ1-4; D remains unclear. Germline V CDR1 and CDR2: MNHEY, SVGEGT. This CDR3 has 15 residues. Trimming stripped 1 base from V and 11 bases from J, with 17 bases between. The chain's CDR3 is CASSYFSFLNEKLFF. The CDR3 DNA reads TGTGCCAGCAGTTACTTTAGCTTCCTTAACGAGAAACTGTTTTTT.

The chain carries TRBV30 and TRBJ1-2, with TRBD1 as a possible D gene (6 bases). The CDR3 consists of 12 residues. Per germline, CDR1 GTSNPN and CDR2 SVGIG (reference sequence). V lost 4 bases, J lost 5 bases, and 11 bases lay in between. The CDR3 nucleotides are TGTGCCTGGACACAGGGCGGTTATGGCTACACCTTC. Its translation is CAWTQGGYGYTF.

This clone was counted once. V and J are TRBV28 and TRBJ2-7, with D possibly being TRBD2 (5 bases). The V end was cut by 6 bases, the J end by 3 bases, with 12 bases between. Germline CDR1 is MDHEN and CDR2 is SYDVKM. This CDR3 comprises 13 residues. The CDR3 sequence: CASRSRGFYEQYF. The DNA of the CDR3 is TGTGCCAGCAGATCCCGGGGATTCTACGAGCAGTACTTC.

The chain has TRBV5-6 and TRBJ2-5, with 8 positions matching TRBD1. The germline CDR1 and CDR2 sequences are SGHDT and YYEEEE. The CDR3 contains 13 residues. Trimming at V came to 6 bases and at J to 4 bases, leaving 5 bases not matched to a gene. CDR3 sequence reads: CASNQGAIETQYF. The CDR3 bases are TGTGCCAGCAACCAGGGGGCTATAGAGACCCAGTACTTC.

The chain has TRBV30 and TRBJ1-5; maybe TRBD1 (6 bases). Germline loops: CDR1 GTSNPN, CDR2 SVGIG (reference sequence). CDR3 length equals 17 residues. V lost 0 bases and J lost 0, with 15 bases in between. The CDR3 coding sequence is TGTGCCTGGAGTGTAGGACAGCGACTCTATAGCAATCAGCCCCAGCATTTT. Encoded protein: CAWSVGQRLYSNQPQHF.

The CDR3 region has the DNA TGTGCCAGCAGCCAAGATCTTAACAAGGGCTACACCTTC. Its translation: CASSQDLNKGYTF. The genes are TRBV14 and TRBJ1-2; D not certain. Germline-derived CDR1 and CDR2 are SGHDN and FVKESK. Between the trimmed V and J ends, which lost 0 bases and 8 bases, there was a span of 10 bases. The CDR3 sequence is 13 residues long.

The chain employs TRBV2 and TRBJ1-2; TRBD1 aligns across 8 bases. V gave up 4 bases and J gave up 0 bases; unmatched junction bases: 1. CDR1 is SNHLY, CDR2 FYNNEI, per germline. There are 14 residues in the CDR3. Here the CDR3 reads CASSGQGSNYGYTF. CDR3 coding DNA: TGTGCCAGCAGTGGACAGGGGTCTAACTATGGCTACACCTTC.

The rearrangement links TRBV7-2 to TRBJ1-2, with D perhaps matching TRBD1 (5 bases). Per germline, CDR1 SGHTA and CDR2 FQGNSA. The CDR3 has 15 amino acids. Trimming removed 0 bases at V and 4 bases at J, with 12 bases between. In nucleotides, the CDR3 is TGTGCCAGCAGCTTAGCGGGGCCGGTCACCTATGGCTACACCTTC. Its translation: CASSLAGPVTYGYTF.

This clone was detected a few times. The J gene is TRBJ2-7, the V gene TRBV27; D is unclear. Trimming removed 5 bases from V and 0 bases from J, with 11 bases in between. This CDR3 is 14 amino acids long. Germline V gene lookup returns CDR1 MNHEY and CDR2 SMNVEV (reference sequence). CDR3 loop: CASSPQVLSYEQYF. CDR3 DNA sequence: TGTGCCAGCAGTCCGCAGGTCCTCTCCTACGAGCAGTACTTC.

The rearrangement uses TRBV7-9 and TRBJ1-6; TRBD1 aligns across 11 bases. Germline V gene lookup returns CDR1 SEHNR and CDR2 FQNEAQ (reference sequence). Losses at the gene ends were 2 bases for V and 4 bases for J; bases not matched to a gene: 4. CDR3 size: 17 residues. The CDR3 nucleotides are TGTGCCAGCAGCTTAAGGACAGGGGGCGCTTATAATTCACCCCTCCACTTT. Encoded protein: CASSLRTGGAYNSPLHF.

This clone has just one count. The V call is TRBV6-5, the J call TRBJ1-1; TRBD1 aligns across 8 bases. The CDR3 is 13 amino acids. The germline CDR1 and CDR2 sequences are MNHEY and SVGAGI. V lost 5 bases, J lost 6 bases, and 5 bases stayed unmatched. Here the CDR3 reads CASSPQGAPEAFF. For the CDR3, the DNA is TGTGCCAGCAGTCCTCAGGGGGCGCCTGAAGCTTTCTTT.

This clone was counted between two and nine times. The rearrangement links TRBV7-9 to TRBJ1-1; TRBD1 might be the D (5 bases). This CDR3 is built from 14 residues. CDR1 and CDR2 from the germline V gene are SEHNR and FQNEAQ (reference sequence). Trimming took 7 bases from V and 1 from J, leaving 13 bases between them. CDR3 loop: CASTQDRRNTEAFF. CDR3 DNA sequence: TGTGCCAGCACACAAGACAGAAGGAACACTGAAGCTTTCTTT.

This clone is a singleton in its sample. The chain links TRBV11-2 to TRBJ2-7; 8 bases are a match to TRBD1. Germline loops: CDR1 SGHAT, CDR2 FQNNGV. The CDR3 is 17 residues long. After removal of 1 base from V and 5 bases from J, the junction contained 13 bases not matched to a gene. The CDR3 here is CASSLGPRQGRFHEQYF. The CDR3, as DNA: TGTGCCAGCAGCTTAGGGCCCAGACAGGGGCGCTTCCACGAGCAGTACTTC.

The chain is built from TRBV6-5 and TRBJ2-1, with D tentatively TRBD2 (7 bases). CDR1 is MNHEY and CDR2 is SVGAGI in the germline V gene. V lost 6 bases to trimming and J lost 7 bases, with 16 bases between them. This CDR3 comprises 14 residues. CDR3 nucleotide sequence: TGTGCCAGCAGATGGGGGGGGGCGGAGAATGAGCAGTTCTTC. This encodes CASRWGGAENEQFF.

The chain recombines TRBV6-2 or TRBV6-3 with TRBJ1-2, with D possibly matching TRBD1 (6 bases). Trimming cost V 5 bases and J 8 bases, with 18 bases left between them. Germline values: CDR1 MNHEY, CDR2 SVGEGT. The CDR3 extends over 14 amino acids. This CDR3 is CASSRTKGVGGYTF. Here the CDR3 DNA reads TGTGCCAGCAGTCGGACCAAGGGGGTTGGCGGCTACACCTTC.

The CDR3 protein is CASSFTGGNYEQYF. DNA for the CDR3: TGTGCCAGCAGCTTCACAGGGGGCAACTACGAGCAGTACTTC. This sequence joins TRBV11-2 and TRBJ2-7; 9 bases map to TRBD1. This CDR3 is built from 14 residues. V gave up 3 bases and J gave up 3 bases; unmatched junction bases: 3. CDR1 is SGHAT, CDR2 FQNNGV, per germline.

J is TRBJ1-4 and V is TRBV5-6, with D possibly TRBD1 on 5 matching bases. Looked up from germline, CDR1 is SGHDT and CDR2 is YYEEEE. Between the trimmed V and J ends, which lost 4 bases and 4 bases, there was a span of 11 bases. The CDR3 has 14 amino acids. The CDR3 protein is CASSMTAINEKLFF. Written as DNA, the CDR3 is TGTGCCAGCAGCATGACAGCGATTAATGAAAAACTGTTTTTT.

In regard to this clone: Other DNA sequences of this sample code for an identical CDR3. J is TRBJ1-2 and V is TRBV5-1; D not resolved. CDR3 size: 13 residues. Deletions cut 4 bases from V and 3 bases from J, with 10 bases between. Germline V gene lookup returns CDR1 SGHRS and CDR2 YFSETQ. CDR3 amino acids: CASSEGVDYGYTF. The DNA of the CDR3 is TGCGCCAGCAGCGAGGGAGTGGACTATGGCTACACCTTC.

The genes are TRBV11-2 and TRBJ2-6; maybe TRBD1 (6 bases). V lost 5 bases and J 1 base, leaving 9 bases between the germline ends. Germline lookup yields CDR1 SGHAT and CDR2 FQNNGV. The CDR3 is 15 amino acids. For the CDR3, the DNA is TGTGCCAGCAGCCCAGGGGTTTCTGGGGCCAACGTCCTGACTTTC. Translating it yields CASSPGVSGANVLTF.

This clone was picked up a small number of times. CDR3 sequence: CSGSDSYNQPQHF. DNA of the CDR3: TGCAGCGGATCCGACAGTTACAATCAGCCCCAGCATTTT. This rearrangement joins TRBV29-1 to TRBJ1-5; the D gene is possibly TRBD1 (5 bases). Between the trimmed V and J ends, which lost 7 bases and 3 bases, there was a span of 13 bases. Germline CDR1 SQVTM, CDR2 ANQGSEA. CDR3 length: 13 residues. Full variable domain (rest looked up from reference TRBV29-1 and TRBJ1-5): SAVISQKPSRDICQRGTSLTIQCQVDSQVTMMFWYRQQPGQSLTLIATANQGSEATYESGFVIDKFPISRPNLTFSTLTVSNMSPEDSSIYLCSGSDSYNQPQHFGDGTRLSIL.

This chain connects TRBV6-4 to TRBJ1-1; 8 nucleotides match TRBD1. After removal of 3 bases from V and 0 bases from J, the junction contained 3 bases not matched to a gene. The CDR3 is 15 amino acids. The germline CDR1 and CDR2 sequences are MRHNA and SNTAGT. CDR3 protein: CASSETGAMNTEAFF. The CDR3 DNA is TGTGCCAGCAGTGAGACAGGGGCCATGAACACTGAAGCTTTCTTT.

The chain employs TRBV5-1 and TRBJ2-7; 7 nucleotides align to TRBD1. CDR3 length: 15 residues. Germline CDR1 SGHRS, CDR2 YFSETQ. The V segment lost 4 bases and the J segment 3 bases; nucleotides outside the gene matches: 10. The CDR3 reads CASSHTGTDFYEQYF. CDR3 DNA sequence: TGCGCCAGCAGCCATACCGGGACAGATTTCTACGAGCAGTACTTC.

The CDR3 bases are TGTGCCAGCAACAAACGTACCCCCTCCATGAACACTGAAGCTTTCTTT. Translating it yields CASNKRTPSMNTEAFF. J is TRBJ1-1 and V is TRBV7-2; D unclear. Per germline, CDR1 SGHTA and CDR2 FQGNSA. The CDR3 is 16 amino acids. Trimming left V 7 bases short and J 0 bases short, with 18 bases between.

V is TRBV28 and J is TRBJ1-2; D is uncertain. CDR1 MDHEN and CDR2 SYDVKM come from the germline V gene. This CDR3 has 14 amino acids. Trimming pared 5 bases from V and 7 bases from J, leaving 17 bases between. The CDR3 bases are TGTGCCAGCAGTCCCCCCCCGGCAGGTAGTGGCTACACCTTC. It codes for CASSPPPAGSGYTF.

The genes are TRBV7-6 and TRBJ2-5; D is unclear. Trimming shortened V by 5 bases and J by 4 bases, and 17 bases separated the two germline ends. CDR1 and CDR2 from the germline V gene are SGHVS and FNYEAQ. This CDR3 is built from 15 residues. CDR3 nucleotides: TGTGCCAGCAGCAAAGGTGGTGGGCTGGGAGAGACCCAGTACTTC. This sequence encodes CASSKGGGLGETQYF. The full variable domain, rest sourced from reference TRBV7-6 and TRBJ2-5, is GAGVSQSPRYKVTKRGQDVALRCDPISGHVSLYWYRQALGQGPEFLTYFNYEAQQDKSGLPNDRFSAERPEGSISTLTIQRTEQRDSAMYRCASSKGGGLGETQYFGPGTRLLVL.

This sequence joins TRBV27 and TRBJ1-6; TRBD1 might be the D (5 bases). V was cut by 3 bases and J by 7 bases, with 13 bases left in between. Germline V gene sequence: CDR1 MNHEY, CDR2 SMNVEV (reference sequence). The length of the CDR3 is 15 residues. CDR3 nucleotides: TGTGCCAGCAGTTTTGGTGGGGCCCTGAATTCACCCCTCCACTTT. As protein: CASSFGGALNSPLHF.

The rearrangement uses TRBV7-9 and TRBJ2-3, with 13 bases fitting TRBD2. This CDR3 has 19 amino acids. The junction had 14 bases not matched to a gene; V was cut back by 7 bases and J by 1 base. Per germline, CDR1 SEHNR and CDR2 FQNEAQ (reference sequence). The CDR3 protein is CASTNLDGTSGEGTDTQYF. Written as DNA, the CDR3 is TGTGCCAGCACCAATTTGGACGGGACTAGCGGGGAGGGCACAGATACGCAGTATTTT.

This clone has just one count. V usage is TRBV6-2 or TRBV6-3 and J usage is TRBJ1-5; maybe TRBD1 (5 bases). V was pared by 5 bases and J by 1 base, with 18 bases between. Looked up from germline, CDR1 is MNHEY and CDR2 is SVGEGT. This CDR3 has 17 residues. The CDR3 region has the DNA TGTGCCAGCAGTACTTTCGGGGGATTAAGGAGCAATCAGCCCCAGCATTTT. It is translated as CASSTFGGLRSNQPQHF.

This clone was recorded a few times. The V and J genes are TRBV6-4 and TRBJ2-5, with 9 bases matching TRBD2. The ends lost 11 bases at V and 2 bases at J; junction bases unmatched: 15. Germline V gene data show CDR1 as MRHNA and CDR2 as SNTAGT. This CDR3 has 16 amino acids. CDR3 DNA sequence: TGTGCCGGCATTACCTTTAGCGGGGGCCTGCAAGAGACCCAGTACTTC. It codes for CAGITFSGGLQETQYF.

The V gene is TRBV24-1, the J gene TRBJ2-5, with 7 bases fitting TRBD2. With V trimmed by 0 bases and J by 1 base, 4 bases remained unmatched. CDR1 and CDR2 (germline): KGHDR, SFDVKD. The CDR3 is 16 residues long. Written as DNA, the CDR3 is TGTGCCACCAGTGATTTGATGGGCGGGGGCCAAGAGACCCAGTACTTC. Its protein is CATSDLMGGGQETQYF.